The next 18 T cell receptor beta chains were all read from a single sample in a study of blood T cell repertoires in COVID-19. Assay used: immunoSEQ multiplex PCR; TCRdb lists only in-frame clones, some missing. The table lists about 160,000 clones, 70% to 80% of them singletons. Sample: peripheral blood. The receptors come from a man aged 55 to 70 with acute or convalescent COVID-19.

The rearrangement links TRBV19 to TRBJ2-5; TRBD1 matches at 9 bases. CDR3 size: 14 residues. J gave up 4 bases and V 7 bases, and 7 bases lay outside the gene matches. Germline V gives CDR1 LNHDA, CDR2 SQIVND (reference sequence). Here the CDR3 reads CASNRDREGETQYF. CDR3 DNA: TGTGCCAGTAACCGGGACAGGGAAGGAGAGACCCAGTACTTC.

The chain employs TRBV24-1 and TRBJ2-1; 8 bases line up with TRBD2. The germline V gene has CDR1 KGHDR and CDR2 SFDVKD. J lost 5 bases, V lost 0 bases, and 2 bases had no gene match. The CDR3 contains 15 residues. CDR3 sequence (DNA): TGTGCCACCAGTGATTTGCGGGGGGGGGACAATGAGCAGTTCTTC. This codes for CATSDLRGGDNEQFF.

V gene TRBV10-2 combines with J gene TRBJ1-1, with D unresolved. The CDR3 runs 15 residues. V dropped 2 bases and J dropped 0 bases, with 10 bases sitting between them. CDR1 and CDR2 from the germline V gene are WSHSY and SAAADI. The CDR3 loop reads CASSETVVMNTEAFF. For the CDR3, the DNA is TGCGCCAGCAGTGAGACAGTAGTCATGAACACTGAAGCTTTCTTT.

V and J are TRBV7-6 and TRBJ2-7, with 9 bases matching TRBD1. The CDR3 sequence is 14 residues long. The germline gives CDR1 SGHVS, CDR2 FNYEAQ. V shed 5 bases, J shed 3 bases, and the junction held 5 bases outside the gene matches. CDR3 in amino acids: CASSPRQGDYEQYF. DNA of the CDR3: TGTGCCAGCAGCCCAAGACAGGGGGACTACGAGCAGTACTTC.

The genes are TRBV29-1 and TRBJ2-2; TRBD2 might be the D (6 bases). With 6 bases removed from V and 4 bases from J, the gap between germline ends came to 6 bases. This CDR3 spans 11 amino acids. The germline CDR1 and CDR2 sequences are SQVTM and ANQGSEA. CDR3 in DNA: TGCAGCGTCGGGGGCACCGGGGAGCTGTTTTTT. It codes for CSVGGTGELFF.

This chain connects TRBV6-5 to TRBJ1-4, with 7 bases that match TRBD1. V gave up 4 bases and J gave up 2 bases; unmatched junction bases: 4. The CDR3 covers 15 residues. Germline CDR1 MNHEY, CDR2 SVGAGI. The CDR3 spells CASSSRQGTNEKLFF. The CDR3 DNA is TGTGCCAGCAGTTCCCGACAGGGCACTAATGAAAAACTGTTTTTT.

The chain links TRBV18 to TRBJ2-4, with TRBD1 matching over 7 bases. The length of the CDR3 is 15 residues. V dropped 1 base and J dropped 2; count of bases not matched to a gene: 2. Germline CDR1 reads KGHSH; CDR2 reads LQKENI. CDR3 nucleotides: TGTGCCAGCTCACCACAGGGGGCGACCAAAAACATTCAGTACTTC. Protein sequence: CASSPQGATKNIQYF.

The chain carries TRBV6-2 or TRBV6-3 and TRBJ1-5; 9 positions match TRBD1. Germline V CDR1 and CDR2: MNHEY, SVGEGT. The CDR3 covers 15 residues. V dropped 5 bases and J dropped 5; count of bases not matched to a gene: 7. CDR3 protein: CASSHDRGGDQPQHF. CDR3 nucleotide sequence: TGTGCCAGCAGTCACGACAGGGGGGGCGATCAGCCCCAGCATTTT.

In nucleotides, the CDR3 is TGTGCCAGCAGTGCAGGGCGAACAGGGGGCTGGGAAAAACTGTTTTTT. This codes for CASSAGRTGGWEKLFF. V and J are TRBV25-1 and TRBJ1-4; 9 nucleotides align to TRBD1. The CDR3 is 16 residues long. The V gene end was trimmed by 4 bases and the J gene end by 8 bases; junction bases not matched to a gene: 11. Germline V gene lookup returns CDR1 MGHDK and CDR2 SYGVNS.

The rearrangement links TRBV27 to TRBJ2-5; 12 bases fit TRBD1. V was pared by 5 bases and J by 5 bases, with 9 bases of the junction left unmatched. CDR1 and CDR2 from the germline V gene are MNHEY and SMNVEV (reference sequence). This CDR3 region has 16 residues. The CDR3 loop is CASSPTGTGGRETQYF. The CDR3 DNA sequence: TGTGCCAGCAGTCCGACCGGGACAGGGGGCAGGGAGACCCAGTACTTC.

This chain uses TRBV9 with TRBJ2-3; the match to TRBD1 covers 9 bases. The V gene end was trimmed by 3 bases and the J gene end by 0 bases; junction bases not matched to a gene: 2. The CDR3 totals 15 residues. Germline assignment: CDR1 SGDLS and CDR2 YYNGEE. This CDR3 reads CASSAGQGSTDTQYF. CDR3 bases: TGTGCCAGCAGCGCCGGACAGGGGAGCACAGATACGCAGTATTTT.

The chain uses TRBV5-4 and TRBJ1-2; 7 bases are a match to TRBD1. V trimming: 0 bases; J trimming: 7 bases; junction bases outside the gene matches: 6. Germline CDR1 is SGHNT and CDR2 is YYREEE (reference sequence). This CDR3 region has 14 residues. The chain's CDR3 is CASSLEGALGGYTF. The CDR3 nucleotides read TGTGCCAGCAGCTTGGAGGGGGCGCTTGGTGGCTACACCTTC.

The gene calls are TRBV5-4 and TRBJ1-3; D uncertain. Germline CDR1 is SGHNT and CDR2 is YYREEE (reference sequence). The CDR3 covers 14 residues. V lost 4 bases and J lost 2, with 10 bases in between. The CDR3 nucleotides read TGTGCCAGCAGCGTTCAGGCCACTGGAAACACCATATATTTT. Protein product: CASSVQATGNTIYF.

This clone was seen just once. As DNA, the CDR3 is TGTGCCAGCAGCTTACTAGCCGCGAACACCGGGGAGCTGTTTTTT. It is translated as CASSLLAANTGELFF. The V call is TRBV7-3, the J call TRBJ2-2; D is possibly TRBD2 (5 bases). CDR1 and CDR2 from the germline V gene are SGHTA and FQGTGA. V lost 2 bases and J lost 0, with 7 bases in between. This CDR3 contains 15 residues.

The chain uses TRBV13 and TRBJ1-2, with 12 bases identical to TRBD1. Unmatched junction bases numbered 2, after V lost 5 bases and J lost 4 bases. Germline V gives CDR1 PRHDT, CDR2 FYEKMQ (reference sequence). The CDR3 extends over 14 amino acids. CDR3: CASSGTGGPYGYTF. The CDR3 coding sequence is TGTGCCAGCAGCGGGACAGGGGGCCCCTATGGCTACACCTTC. Filled out from reference TRBV13 and TRBJ1-2, the complete variable domain reads AAGVIQSPRHLIKEKRETATLKCYPIPRHDTVYWYQQGPGQDPQFLISFYEKMQSDKGSIPDRFSAQQFSDYHSELNMSSLELGDSALYFCASSGTGGPYGYTFGSGTRLTVV.

This rearrangement joins TRBV2 to TRBJ1-5; a weak D match, TRBD1 (6 bases). The CDR3 is 14 residues long. CDR1 and CDR2 (germline): SNHLY, FYNNEI. Trimming pared 5 bases from V and 3 bases from J, leaving 11 bases between. In nucleotides, the CDR3 is TGTGCCAGCAGTATAACAGGGTTCAATCAGCCCCAGCATTTT. Residues: CASSITGFNQPQHF.

The rearrangement links TRBV6-2 or TRBV6-3 to TRBJ2-1; 7 nucleotides agree with TRBD1. V dropped 2 bases and J dropped 0; count of bases not matched to a gene: 10. CDR3 size: 18 residues. The germline V gene encodes CDR1 MNHEY and CDR2 SVGEGT. The CDR3 DNA reads TGTGCCAGCAGTTACAGGATGGGACAGCTGGGCTCCTACAATGAGCAGTTCTTC. This gives the protein CASSYRMGQLGSYNEQFF.

This clone was detected only once. V and J are TRBV10-3 and TRBJ1-5; 7 bases fit TRBD1. The V and J ends lost 3 bases and 5 bases, in that order; junction bases with no gene match: 1. The germline V gene encodes CDR1 ENHRY and CDR2 SYGVKD. There are 13 residues in the CDR3. This chain's CDR3 is CAISEDRDQPQHF. The CDR3 DNA reads TGTGCCATCAGTGAAGACAGGGATCAGCCCCAGCATTTT.